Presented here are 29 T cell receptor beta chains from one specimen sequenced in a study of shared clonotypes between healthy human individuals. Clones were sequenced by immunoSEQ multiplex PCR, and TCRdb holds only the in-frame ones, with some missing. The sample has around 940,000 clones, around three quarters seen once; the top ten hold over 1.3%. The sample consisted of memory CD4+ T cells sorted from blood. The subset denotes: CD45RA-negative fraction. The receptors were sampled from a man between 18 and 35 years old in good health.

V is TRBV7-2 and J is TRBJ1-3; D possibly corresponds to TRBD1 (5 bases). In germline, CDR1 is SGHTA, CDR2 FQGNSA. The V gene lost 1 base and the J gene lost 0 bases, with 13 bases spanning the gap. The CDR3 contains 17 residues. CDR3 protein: CASSLGAGMGSGNTIYF. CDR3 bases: TGTGCCAGCAGCTTAGGGGCAGGGATGGGCTCTGGAAACACCATATATTTT.

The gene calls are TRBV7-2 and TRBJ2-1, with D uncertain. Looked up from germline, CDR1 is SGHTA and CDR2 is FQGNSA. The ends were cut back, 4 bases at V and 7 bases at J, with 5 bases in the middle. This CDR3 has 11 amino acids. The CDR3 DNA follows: TGTGCCAGCAGCTCCCGGAATGAGCAGTTCTTC. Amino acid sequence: CASSSRNEQFF.

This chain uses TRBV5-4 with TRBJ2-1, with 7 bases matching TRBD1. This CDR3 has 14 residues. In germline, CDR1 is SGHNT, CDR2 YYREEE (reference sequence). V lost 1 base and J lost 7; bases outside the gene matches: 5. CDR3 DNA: TGTGCCAGCAGCTTGACAGGGGCCGGTAATGAGCAGTTCTTC. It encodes CASSLTGAGNEQFF.

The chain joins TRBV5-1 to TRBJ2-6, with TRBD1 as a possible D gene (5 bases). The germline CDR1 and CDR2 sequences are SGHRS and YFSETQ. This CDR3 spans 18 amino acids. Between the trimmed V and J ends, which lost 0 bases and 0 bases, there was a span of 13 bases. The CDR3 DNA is TGCGCCAGCAGCTTGGATCCAGGGATAATCTCTGGGGCCAACGTCCTGACTTTC. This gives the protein CASSLDPGIISGANVLTF.

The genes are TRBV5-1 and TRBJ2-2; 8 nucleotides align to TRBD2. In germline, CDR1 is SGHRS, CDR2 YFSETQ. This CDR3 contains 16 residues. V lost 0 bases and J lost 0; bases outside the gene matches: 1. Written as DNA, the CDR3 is TGCGCCAGCAGCTTGGCGGGACTAGCGAACACCGGGGAGCTGTTTTTT. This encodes CASSLAGLANTGELFF. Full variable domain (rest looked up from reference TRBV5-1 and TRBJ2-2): KAGVTQTPRYLIKTRGQQVTLSCSPISGHRSVSWYQQTPGQGLQFLFEYFSETQRNKGNFPGRFSGRQFSNSRSEMNVSTLELGDSALYLCASSLAGLANTGELFFGEGSRLTVL.

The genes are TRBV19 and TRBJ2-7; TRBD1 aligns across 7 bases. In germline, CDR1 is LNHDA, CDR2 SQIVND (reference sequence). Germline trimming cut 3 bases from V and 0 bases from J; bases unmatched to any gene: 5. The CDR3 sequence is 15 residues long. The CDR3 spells CASSISRGSSYEQYF. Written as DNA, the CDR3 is TGTGCCAGTAGTATCTCCAGGGGGAGCTCCTACGAGCAGTACTTC. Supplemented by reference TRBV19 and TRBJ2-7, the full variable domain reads DGGITQSPKYLFRKEGQNVTLSCEQNLNHDAMYWYRQDPGQGLRLIYYSQIVNDFQKGDIAEGYSVSREKKESFPLTVTSAQKNPTAFYLCASSISRGSSYEQYFGPGTRLTVT.

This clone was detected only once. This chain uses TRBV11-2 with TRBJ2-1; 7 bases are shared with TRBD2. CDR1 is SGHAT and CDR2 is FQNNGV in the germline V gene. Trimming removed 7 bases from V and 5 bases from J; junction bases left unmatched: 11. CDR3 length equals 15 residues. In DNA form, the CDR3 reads TGTGCCAGCATCGGGCGGGGGAACACGAACAATGAGCAGTTCTTC. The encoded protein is CASIGRGNTNNEQFF.

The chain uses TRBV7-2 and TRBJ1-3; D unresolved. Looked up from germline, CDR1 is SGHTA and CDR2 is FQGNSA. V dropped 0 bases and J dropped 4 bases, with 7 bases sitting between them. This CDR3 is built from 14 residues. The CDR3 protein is CASSLAAAGNTIYF. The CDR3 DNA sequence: TGTGCCAGCAGCTTAGCGGCGGCCGGAAACACCATATATTTT.

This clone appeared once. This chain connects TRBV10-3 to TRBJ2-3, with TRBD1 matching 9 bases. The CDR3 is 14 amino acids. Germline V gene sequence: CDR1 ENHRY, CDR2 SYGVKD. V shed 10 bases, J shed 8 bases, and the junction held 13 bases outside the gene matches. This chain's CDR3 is CATASDRGEGTQYF. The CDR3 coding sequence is TGTGCCACCGCATCGGACAGGGGAGAAGGTACGCAGTATTTT.

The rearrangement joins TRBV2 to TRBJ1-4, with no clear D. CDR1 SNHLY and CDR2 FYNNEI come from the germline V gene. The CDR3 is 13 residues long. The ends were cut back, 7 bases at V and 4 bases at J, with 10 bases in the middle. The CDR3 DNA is TGTGCCAGCATACCGCGGTTTAATGAAAAACTGTTTTTT. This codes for CASIPRFNEKLFF.

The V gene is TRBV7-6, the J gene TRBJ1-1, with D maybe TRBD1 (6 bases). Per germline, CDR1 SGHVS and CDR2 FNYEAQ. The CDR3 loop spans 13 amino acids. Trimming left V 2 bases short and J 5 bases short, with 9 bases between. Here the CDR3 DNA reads TGTGCCAGCAGCTTAACAGGGAGGACTGAAGCTTTCTTT. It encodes CASSLTGRTEAFF.

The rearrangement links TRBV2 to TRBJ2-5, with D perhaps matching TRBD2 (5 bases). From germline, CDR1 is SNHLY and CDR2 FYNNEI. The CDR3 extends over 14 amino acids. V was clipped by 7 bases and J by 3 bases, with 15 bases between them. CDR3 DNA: TGTGCCAGCACCGAGAGGGCCCCAAAAGAGACCCAGTACTTC. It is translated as CASTERAPKETQYF. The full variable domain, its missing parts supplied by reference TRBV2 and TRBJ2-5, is EPEVTQTPSHQVTQMGQEVILRCVPISNHLYFYWYRQILGQKVEFLVSFYNNEISEKSEIFDDQFSVERPDGSNFTLKIRSTKLEDSAMYFCASTERAPKETQYFGPGTRLLVL.

CDR3 in amino acids: CAISALGYSTEAFF. The CDR3 DNA reads TGTGCCATCAGTGCCCTAGGGTACAGCACTGAAGCTTTCTTT. The genes are TRBV10-3 and TRBJ1-1, with no clear D. Germline CDR1 reads ENHRY; CDR2 reads SYGVKD. V was clipped by 4 bases and J by 4 bases, with 13 bases between them. The CDR3 contains 14 residues.

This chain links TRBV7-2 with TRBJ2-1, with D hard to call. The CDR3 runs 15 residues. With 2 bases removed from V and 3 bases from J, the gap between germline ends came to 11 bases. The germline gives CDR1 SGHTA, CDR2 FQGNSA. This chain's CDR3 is CASSLSTALYNEQFF. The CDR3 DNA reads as TGTGCCAGCAGCTTATCAACAGCTCTCTACAATGAGCAGTTCTTC. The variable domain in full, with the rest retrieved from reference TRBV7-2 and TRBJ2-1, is GAGVSQSPSNKVTEKGKDVELRCDPISGHTALYWYRQSLGQGLEFLIYFQGNSAPDKSGLPSDRFSAERTGGSVSTLTIQRTQQEDSAVYLCASSLSTALYNEQFFGPGTRLTVL.

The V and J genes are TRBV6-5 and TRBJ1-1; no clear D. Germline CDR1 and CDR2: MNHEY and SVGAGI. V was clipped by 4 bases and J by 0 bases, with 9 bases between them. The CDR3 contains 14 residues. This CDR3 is CASSLEPLNTEAFF. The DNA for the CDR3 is TGTGCCAGCAGTTTGGAGCCCCTGAACACTGAAGCTTTCTTT.

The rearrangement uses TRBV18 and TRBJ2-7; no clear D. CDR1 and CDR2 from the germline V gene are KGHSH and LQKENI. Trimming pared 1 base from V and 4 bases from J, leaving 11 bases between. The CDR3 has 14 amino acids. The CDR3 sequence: CASSPLLDGYEQYF. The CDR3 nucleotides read TGTGCCAGCTCACCACTCCTAGACGGGTACGAGCAGTACTTC. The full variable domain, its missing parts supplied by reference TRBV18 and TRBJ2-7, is NAGVMQNPRHLVRRRGQEARLRCSPMKGHSHVYWYRQLPEEGLKFMVYLQKENIIDESGMPKERFSAEFPKEGPSILRIQQVVRGDSAAYFCASSPLLDGYEQYFGPGTRLTVT.

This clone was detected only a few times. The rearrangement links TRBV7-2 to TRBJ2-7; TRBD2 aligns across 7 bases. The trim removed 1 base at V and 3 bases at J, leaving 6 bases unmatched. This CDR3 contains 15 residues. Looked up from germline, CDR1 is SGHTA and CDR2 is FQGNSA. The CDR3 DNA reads TGTGCCAGCAGCTTAGTATCTGGGGGGGGCTACGAGCAGTACTTC. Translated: CASSLVSGGGYEQYF.

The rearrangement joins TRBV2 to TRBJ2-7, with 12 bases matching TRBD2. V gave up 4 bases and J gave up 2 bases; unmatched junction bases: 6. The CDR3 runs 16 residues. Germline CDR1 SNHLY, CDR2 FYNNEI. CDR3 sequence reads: CASSGGWTSGTYEQYF. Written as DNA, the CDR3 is TGTGCCAGCAGTGGGGGATGGACTAGCGGGACCTACGAGCAGTACTTC.

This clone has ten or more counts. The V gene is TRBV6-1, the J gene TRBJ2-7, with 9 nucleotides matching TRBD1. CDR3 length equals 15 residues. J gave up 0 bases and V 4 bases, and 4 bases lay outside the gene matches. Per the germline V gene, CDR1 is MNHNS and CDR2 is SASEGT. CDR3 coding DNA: TGTGCCAGCAGTGGAGGACAGGGGAGCTCCTACGAGCAGTACTTC. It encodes CASSGGQGSSYEQYF.

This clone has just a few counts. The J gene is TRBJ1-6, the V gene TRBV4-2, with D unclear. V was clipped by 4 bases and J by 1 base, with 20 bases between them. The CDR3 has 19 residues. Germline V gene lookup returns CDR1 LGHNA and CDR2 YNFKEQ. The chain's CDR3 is CASSPQNLGIGSYNSPLHF. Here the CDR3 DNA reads TGTGCCAGCAGCCCCCAAAATCTGGGGATTGGTTCCTATAATTCACCCCTCCACTTT.

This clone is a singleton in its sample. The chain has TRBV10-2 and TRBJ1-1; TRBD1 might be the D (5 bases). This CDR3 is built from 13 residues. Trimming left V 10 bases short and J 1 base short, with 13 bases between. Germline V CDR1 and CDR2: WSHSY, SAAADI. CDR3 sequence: CATLGTANTEAFF. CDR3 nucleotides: TGCGCCACCCTAGGGACGGCGAACACTGAAGCTTTCTTT.

CDR3 amino acids: CASSPDLGAEGPDTQYF. The CDR3 nucleotides are TGCGCCAGCAGCCCCGATCTAGGAGCGGAAGGCCCTGATACGCAGTATTTT. The chain recombines TRBV4-3 with TRBJ2-3; D might be TRBD2 (5 bases). The CDR3 contains 17 residues. V dropped 4 bases and J dropped 6 bases, with 23 bases sitting between them. Looked up from germline, CDR1 is LGHNA and CDR2 is YSLEER.

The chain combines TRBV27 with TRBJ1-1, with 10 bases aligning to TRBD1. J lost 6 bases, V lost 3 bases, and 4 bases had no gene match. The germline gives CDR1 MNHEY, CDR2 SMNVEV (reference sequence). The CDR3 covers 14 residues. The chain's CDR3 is CASSLGQGTSEAFF. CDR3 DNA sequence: TGTGCCAGCAGTTTGGGACAGGGGACGTCTGAAGCTTTCTTT.

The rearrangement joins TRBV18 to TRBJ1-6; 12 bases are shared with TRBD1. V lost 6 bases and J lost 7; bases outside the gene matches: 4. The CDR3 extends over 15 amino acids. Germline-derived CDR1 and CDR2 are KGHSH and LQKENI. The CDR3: CASSEGQGANSPLHF. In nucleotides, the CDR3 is TGTGCCAGCTCCGAGGGACAGGGGGCAAATTCACCCCTCCACTTT.

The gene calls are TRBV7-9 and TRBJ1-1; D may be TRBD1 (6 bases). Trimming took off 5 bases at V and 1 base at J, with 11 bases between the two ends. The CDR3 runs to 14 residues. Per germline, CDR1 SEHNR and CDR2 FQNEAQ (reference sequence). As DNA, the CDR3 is TGTGCCAGCAGCCCCCGGGGGGCGAACACTGAAGCTTTCTTT. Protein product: CASSPRGANTEAFF.

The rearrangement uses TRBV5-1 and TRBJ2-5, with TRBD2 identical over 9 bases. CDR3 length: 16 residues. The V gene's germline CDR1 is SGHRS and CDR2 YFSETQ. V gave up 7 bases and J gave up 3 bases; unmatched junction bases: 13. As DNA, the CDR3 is TGCGCCAGCCTTGACGGGAGACTAGCGGCTAAAGAGACCCAGTACTTC. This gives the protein CASLDGRLAAKETQYF.

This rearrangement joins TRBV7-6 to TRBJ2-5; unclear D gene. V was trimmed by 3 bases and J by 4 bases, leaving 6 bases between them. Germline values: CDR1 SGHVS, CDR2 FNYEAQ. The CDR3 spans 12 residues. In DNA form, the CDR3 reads TGTGCCAGCAGCTTGAACAGAGAGACCCAGTACTTC. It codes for CASSLNRETQYF. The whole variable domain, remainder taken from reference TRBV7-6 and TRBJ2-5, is GAGVSQSPRYKVTKRGQDVALRCDPISGHVSLYWYRQALGQGPEFLTYFNYEAQQDKSGLPNDRFSAERPEGSISTLTIQRTEQRDSAMYRCASSLNRETQYFGPGTRLLVL.

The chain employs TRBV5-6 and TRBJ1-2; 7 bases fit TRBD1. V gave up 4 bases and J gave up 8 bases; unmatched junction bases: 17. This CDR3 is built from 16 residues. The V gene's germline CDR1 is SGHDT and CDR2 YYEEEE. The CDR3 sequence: CASSPRGRQGERGYTF. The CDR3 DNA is TGTGCCAGCAGCCCGCGGGGGCGCCAGGGGGAGCGGGGCTACACCTTC.

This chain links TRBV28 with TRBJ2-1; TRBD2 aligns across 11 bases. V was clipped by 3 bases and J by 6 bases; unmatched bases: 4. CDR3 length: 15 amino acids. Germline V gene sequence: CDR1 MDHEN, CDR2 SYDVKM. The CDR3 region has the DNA TGTGCCAGCAGTTTGACTAGCGGGGCCCTCAATGAGCAGTTCTTC. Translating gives CASSLTSGALNEQFF. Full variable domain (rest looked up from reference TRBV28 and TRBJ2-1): DVKVTQSSRYLVKRTGEKVFLECVQDMDHENMFWYRQDPGLGLRLIYFSYDVKMKEKGDIPEGYSVSREKKERFSLILESASTNQTSMYLCASSLTSGALNEQFFGPGTRLTVL.